This TCR beta chain was identified during a study of OX40 agonist ivuxolimab in advanced cancers. Study context: Dose-escalation patients had hepatocellular carcinoma, melanoma, renal cell or head and neck cancer. 40% to 50% of patients had received prior checkpoint inhibitor therapy.

Clones were sequenced by immunoSEQ multiplex PCR, and TCRdb holds only the in-frame ones, with some missing. The table has about 37,000 clones, around 86% seen once. Broader study findings: CD8+ T cells were the subset that, on average, had more expanded clones than CD4+. Both CD4+ and CD8+ T cell populations in blood had undergone clonal expansion by week 6 at 0.1 to 3.0 mg/kg.

Germline values: CDR1 SGDLS, CDR2 YYNGEE. CDR3 size: 12 residues. The germline V and J ends were trimmed by 3 bases and 2 bases, with 4 bases remaining between them. Comments on this clone: What it recognizes is unknown.

Sequences were derived from CD4+ or CD8+ T cells sorted from blood, sampled in a trial of the OX40 agonist ivuxolimab. This sequence joins TRBV9 and TRBJ2-3; D uncertain. The clonotype was recovered from an adult with an advanced solid tumor such as melanoma, head and neck, liver or kidney cancer. CDR3 sequence reads: CASSGVTDTQYF. CDR3 sequence (DNA): TGTGCCAGCAGCGGGGTCACAGATACGCAGTATTTT.